The 24 T cell receptor beta chains reported below all come from one sample, sequenced in a study of T cell changes during pregnancy in multiple sclerosis. The data were produced by immunoSEQ multiplex PCR, yet TCRdb's version contains in-frame clones alone and is incomplete. Here the sample spans about 28,000 clones, about 93% being singletons. Sequenced here: CD4+ T cells from peripheral blood mononuclear cells, sampled after pregnancy. The receptors come from a female donor with multiple sclerosis, enrolled in a pregnancy study.

This sequence joins TRBV5-1 and TRBJ1-3, with D hard to call. CDR1 and CDR2 (germline): SGHRS, YFSETQ. This CDR3 is 16 amino acids long. The V end lost 0 bases, the J end lost 0 bases, and 10 bases lay between the germline ends. CDR3 sequence (DNA): TGCGCCAGCAGCTTGGAATATCCTAGCTCTGGAAACACCATATATTTT. Translated, it gives CASSLEYPSSGNTIYF.

The V call is TRBV10-2, the J call TRBJ2-2; D is perhaps TRBD1 (6 bases). V dropped 4 bases and J dropped 0 bases, with 12 bases sitting between them. The germline V gene has CDR1 WSHSY and CDR2 SAAADI. The CDR3 runs 16 residues. This CDR3 reads CASSAQGPANTGELFF. CDR3 in DNA: TGCGCCAGCAGTGCACAGGGACCCGCGAACACCGGGGAGCTGTTTTTT.

This clone has a handful of counts. The CDR3 DNA reads as TGTGCCAGCAGGGCGGGACAGGGAGATACTGAAGCTTTCTTT. Translating it yields CASRAGQGDTEAFF. The V gene is TRBV2, the J gene TRBJ1-1; TRBD1 agrees at 9 bases. The J segment lost 5 bases and the V segment lost 6 bases, leaving 7 bases of the junction unmatched. The CDR3 has 14 residues. Germline V gene lookup returns CDR1 SNHLY and CDR2 FYNNEI.

The chain carries TRBV4-1 and TRBJ1-3; TRBD1 matches 12 bases. V lost 0 bases and J lost 5; bases outside the gene matches: 5. The CDR3 consists of 17 residues. CDR1 and CDR2 from the germline V gene are MGHRA and YSYEKL. This CDR3 reads CASSQEGTGGNRNTIYF. The CDR3 DNA sequence: TGCGCCAGCAGCCAAGAAGGGACAGGGGGCAATAGAAACACCATATATTTT.

CDR3 amino acids: CASSLAPGQGAGDTQYF. The CDR3 nucleotides are TGCGCCAGCAGCTTGGCTCCGGGACAGGGGGCGGGAGATACGCAGTATTTT. The chain joins TRBV5-1 to TRBJ2-3, with TRBD1 matching 12 bases. The V and J ends lost 0 bases and 5 bases, in that order; junction bases with no gene match: 7. The CDR3 length is 17 residues. Looked up from germline, CDR1 is SGHRS and CDR2 is YFSETQ.

This clone appeared a single time. V gene TRBV14 combines with J gene TRBJ1-1; D is uncertain. CDR3 size: 18 residues. The V gene's germline CDR1 is SGHDN and CDR2 FVKESK. Trimming shortened V by 1 base and J by 4 bases, and 22 bases separated the two germline ends. The CDR3 is CASSQVAAVGRASTEAFF. CDR3 sequence (DNA): TGTGCCAGCAGCCAAGTAGCGGCCGTTGGGAGGGCGAGCACTGAAGCTTTCTTT.

The V call is TRBV6-5, the J call TRBJ1-1; D perhaps matches TRBD1 (6 bases). Per the germline V gene, CDR1 is MNHEY and CDR2 is SVGAGI. Trimming removed 0 bases from V and 2 bases from J, with 13 bases in between. The CDR3 is 16 residues long. The CDR3 spells CASSYSQGYFNTEAFF. For the CDR3, the DNA is TGTGCCAGCAGTTACTCACAGGGTTACTTTAACACTGAAGCTTTCTTT.

The chain is built from TRBV7-2 and TRBJ2-3; 14 bases match TRBD2. V was pared by 5 bases and J by 5 bases, with 6 bases of the junction left unmatched. Germline-derived CDR1 and CDR2 are SGHTA and FQGNSA. This CDR3 spans 16 amino acids. Written as DNA, the CDR3 is TGTGCCAGCAGCCCGACTAGCGGGGGGGCCGGAGATACGCAGTATTTT. Amino acid sequence: CASSPTSGGAGDTQYF.

The chain combines TRBV18 with TRBJ1-3, with a weak D call TRBD1 (6 bases). Trimming took off 5 bases at V and 6 bases at J, with 20 bases between the two ends. The length of the CDR3 is 16 residues. From germline, CDR1 is KGHSH and CDR2 LQKENI. The CDR3 DNA sequence: TGTGCCAGCTCATATTCCAGGGGCGCGGAACAAAACACCATATATTTT. Amino acid sequence: CASSYSRGAEQNTIYF.

This rearrangement joins TRBV7-2 to TRBJ2-5, with 7 bases aligning to TRBD1. The CDR3 runs 14 residues. The trim removed 4 bases at V and 5 bases at J, leaving 7 bases unmatched. Germline CDR1 and CDR2: SGHTA and FQGNSA. The CDR3 DNA reads TGTGCCAGCAGCTCTCGACAGGGATGGGAGACCCAGTACTTC. This gives the protein CASSSRQGWETQYF.

J is TRBJ1-2 and V is TRBV4-3; D possibly corresponds to TRBD1 (6 bases). CDR1 and CDR2 (germline): LGHNA, YSLEER. The length of the CDR3 is 18 residues. Trimming shortened V by 2 bases and J by 4 bases, and 23 bases separated the two germline ends. CDR3 region: CASSQTTGSGSPFYGYTF. CDR3 nucleotide sequence: TGCGCCAGCAGCCAAACAACAGGGTCCGGTAGCCCCTTCTATGGCTACACCTTC.

This chain links TRBV11-2 with TRBJ1-3, with TRBD1 matching over 7 bases. This CDR3 has 16 amino acids. The germline V gene has CDR1 SGHAT and CDR2 FQNNGV. V shed 2 bases, J shed 2 bases, and the junction held 6 bases outside the gene matches. CDR3 amino acids: CASSLSVQGAGNTIYF. The CDR3 nucleotides are TGTGCCAGCAGCTTATCGGTTCAGGGGGCTGGAAACACCATATATTTT.

The genes are TRBV11-1 and TRBJ1-1; tentative D call: TRBD1 (5 bases). Germline loops: CDR1 SGHAT, CDR2 FQDESV (reference sequence). V was cut by 5 bases and J by 4 bases, with 20 bases left in between. The CDR3 has 16 amino acids. CDR3 DNA sequence: TGTGCCAGCAGCGCCCTAGCGGGCCCTGGGGGCACTGAAGCTTTCTTT. As protein: CASSALAGPGGTEAFF.

V is TRBV19 and J is TRBJ1-2, with 9 bases aligning to TRBD1. From germline, CDR1 is LNHDA and CDR2 SQIVND (reference sequence). Losses at the gene ends were 7 bases for V and 4 bases for J; bases not matched to a gene: 7. This CDR3 region has 14 residues. This CDR3 reads CASKLGQGSYGYTF. The CDR3 region has the DNA TGTGCCAGTAAGCTAGGACAGGGGAGCTATGGCTACACCTTC.

The chain uses TRBV19 and TRBJ2-5; no firm D call. V gave up 6 bases and J gave up 1 base, with 3 bases separating them. The CDR3 extends over 11 amino acids. CDR1 is LNHDA, CDR2 SQIVND, per germline (reference sequence). Here the CDR3 DNA reads TGTGCCAGTAGCATCCAAGAGACCCAGTACTTC. It yields the protein CASSIQETQYF.

The genes are TRBV6-5 and TRBJ1-3, with D unresolved. Looked up from germline, CDR1 is MNHEY and CDR2 is SVGAGI. CDR3 size: 14 residues. V shed 8 bases and J shed 2 bases, with 13 bases lying between them. The CDR3 is CASCVSSTGNTIYF. The CDR3 nucleotides are TGTGCCAGCTGCGTTAGCTCCACTGGAAACACCATATATTTT.

This CDR3 reads CASSPFGQSSYEQYF. The CDR3 bases are TGTGCCAGCAGCCCTTTCGGACAGTCTTCCTACGAGCAGTACTTC. This sequence joins TRBV9 and TRBJ2-7, with D possibly being TRBD1 (6 bases). The CDR3 has 15 residues. The V gene lost 4 bases and the J gene lost 1 base, with 15 bases spanning the gap. CDR1 and CDR2 (germline): SGDLS, YYNGEE.

This sequence joins TRBV7-8 and TRBJ1-1, with D possibly being TRBD1 (6 bases). The CDR3 is made up of 15 amino acids. From germline, CDR1 is SGHVS and CDR2 FQNEAQ. The V gene lost 5 bases and the J gene lost 1 base, with 14 bases spanning the gap. CDR3 sequence reads: CASSPDRKPNTEAFF. The CDR3 bases are TGTGCCAGCAGCCCTGACAGGAAACCGAACACTGAAGCTTTCTTT. The whole variable domain, remainder taken from reference TRBV7-8 and TRBJ1-1, is GAGVSQSPRYKVAKRGQDVALRCDPISGHVSLFWYQQALGQGPEFLTYFQNEAQLDKSGLPSDRFFAERPEGSVSTLKIQRTQQEDSAVYLCASSPDRKPNTEAFFGQGTRLTVV.

CDR3 protein: CASTNQLDRVNNEQFF. The CDR3 nucleotides are TGTGCCAGTACCAATCAACTGGACAGGGTAAACAATGAGCAGTTCTTC. The V call is TRBV19, the J call TRBJ2-1; TRBD1 agrees at 8 bases. The CDR3 loop spans 16 amino acids. Looked up from germline, CDR1 is LNHDA and CDR2 is SQIVND (reference sequence). V gave up 7 bases and J gave up 5 bases; unmatched junction bases: 13. The whole variable domain, remainder taken from reference TRBV19 and TRBJ2-1, is DGGITQSPKYLFRKEGQNVTLSCEQNLNHDAMYWYRQDPGQGLRLIYYSQIVNDFQKGDIAEGYSVSREKKESFPLTVTSAQKNPTAFYLCASTNQLDRVNNEQFFGPGTRLTVL.

This chain joins TRBV6-5 and TRBJ1-1; tentatively, D is TRBD1 (6 bases). Trimming removed 6 bases from V and 0 bases from J, with 14 bases in between. The V gene's germline CDR1 is MNHEY and CDR2 SVGAGI. The CDR3 spans 15 residues. CDR3 DNA sequence: TGTGCCAGCAGCTTAACAGGGTCCATGAACACTGAAGCTTTCTTT. Its translation is CASSLTGSMNTEAFF.

The chain employs TRBV2 and TRBJ1-3; TRBD1 is a possible D gene (6 bases). With 7 bases removed from V and 4 bases from J, the gap between germline ends came to 8 bases. In germline, CDR1 is SNHLY, CDR2 FYNNEI. This CDR3 comprises 12 residues. The CDR3 sequence: CASKDRGNTIYF. CDR3 coding DNA: TGTGCCAGCAAGGACAGAGGAAACACCATATATTTT.

V usage is TRBV29-1 and J usage is TRBJ1-4; TRBD1 matches at 7 bases. This CDR3 comprises 13 residues. The J segment lost 3 bases and the V segment lost 6 bases, leaving 4 bases of the junction unmatched. Germline-derived CDR1 and CDR2 are SQVTM and ANQGSEA. The CDR3 loop reads CSVRQGSNEKLFF. The CDR3 DNA is TGCAGCGTCCGACAGGGTTCTAATGAAAAACTGTTTTTT.

The chain couples TRBV6-5 to TRBJ1-2; D is undetermined. CDR1 MNHEY and CDR2 SVGAGI come from the germline V gene. This CDR3 contains 13 residues. Deletions cut 5 bases from V and 8 bases from J, with 15 bases between. The CDR3 reads CASSPQEGGGYTF. For the CDR3, the DNA is TGTGCCAGCAGTCCGCAGGAGGGAGGGGGCTACACCTTC.

The genes are TRBV28 and TRBJ1-5; TRBD1 is a possible D gene (6 bases). The CDR3 loop spans 15 amino acids. Germline V gene sequence: CDR1 MDHEN, CDR2 SYDVKM. V was clipped by 4 bases and J by 6 bases, with 16 bases between them. The CDR3 DNA reads as TGTGCCAGCAGTTCGCCCTCAGGGGCCGGTCAGCCCCAGCATTTT. Amino acid sequence: CASSSPSGAGQPQHF.